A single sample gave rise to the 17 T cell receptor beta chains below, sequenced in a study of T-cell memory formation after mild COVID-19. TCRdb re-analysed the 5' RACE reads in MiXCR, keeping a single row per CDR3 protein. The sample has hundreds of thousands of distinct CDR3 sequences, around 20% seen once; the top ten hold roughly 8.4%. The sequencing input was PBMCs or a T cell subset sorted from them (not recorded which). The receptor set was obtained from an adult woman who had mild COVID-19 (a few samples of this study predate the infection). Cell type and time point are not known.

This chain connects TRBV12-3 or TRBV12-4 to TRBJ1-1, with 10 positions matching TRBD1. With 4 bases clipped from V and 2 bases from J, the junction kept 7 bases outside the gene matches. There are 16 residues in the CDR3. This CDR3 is CASSSGGDRGNTEAFF. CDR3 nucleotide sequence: TGTGCCAGCAGTTCAGGGGGGGACAGGGGAAACACTGAAGCTTTCTTT.

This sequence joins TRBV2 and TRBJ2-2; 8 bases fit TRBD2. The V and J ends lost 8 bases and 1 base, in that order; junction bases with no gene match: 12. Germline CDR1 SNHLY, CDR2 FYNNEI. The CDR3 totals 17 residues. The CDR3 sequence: CASGRGRGALNTGELFF. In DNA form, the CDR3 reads TGTGCCAGCGGGCGAGGGCGGGGGGCCTTGAACACCGGGGAGCTGTTTTTT.

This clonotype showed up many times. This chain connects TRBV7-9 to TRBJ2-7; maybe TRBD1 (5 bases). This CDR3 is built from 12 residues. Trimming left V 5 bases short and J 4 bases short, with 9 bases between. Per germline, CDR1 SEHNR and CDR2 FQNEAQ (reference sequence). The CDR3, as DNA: TGTGCCAGCAGCACACAGGTTTACGAGCAGTACTTC. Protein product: CASSTQVYEQYF.

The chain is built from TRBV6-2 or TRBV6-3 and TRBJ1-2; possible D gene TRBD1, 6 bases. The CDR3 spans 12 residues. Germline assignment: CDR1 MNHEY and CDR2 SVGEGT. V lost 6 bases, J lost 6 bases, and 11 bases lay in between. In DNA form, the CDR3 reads TGTGCCAGCAGGGGAGCAGGGGATGGCTACACCTTC. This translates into CASRGAGDGYTF.

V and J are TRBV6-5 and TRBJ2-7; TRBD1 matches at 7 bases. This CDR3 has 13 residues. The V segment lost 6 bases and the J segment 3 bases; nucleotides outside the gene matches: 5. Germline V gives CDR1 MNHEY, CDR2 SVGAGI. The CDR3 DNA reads TGTGCCAGCAGAATGACAGGGATCTACGAGCAGTACTTC. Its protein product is CASRMTGIYEQYF.

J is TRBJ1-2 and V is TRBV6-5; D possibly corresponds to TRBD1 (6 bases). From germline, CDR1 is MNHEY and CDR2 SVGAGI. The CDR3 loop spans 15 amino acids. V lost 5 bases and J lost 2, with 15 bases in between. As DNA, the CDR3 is TGTGCCAGCAGTGGGGGGCCCTTCGAGAACTATGGCTACACCTTC. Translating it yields CASSGGPFENYGYTF.

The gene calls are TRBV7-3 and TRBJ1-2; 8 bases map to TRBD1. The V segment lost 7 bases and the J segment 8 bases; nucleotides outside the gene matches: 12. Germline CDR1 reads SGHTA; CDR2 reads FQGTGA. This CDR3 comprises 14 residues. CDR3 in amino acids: CASIPRGQGEGYTF. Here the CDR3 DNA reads TGTGCCAGCATCCCGAGAGGACAGGGAGAGGGCTACACCTTC.

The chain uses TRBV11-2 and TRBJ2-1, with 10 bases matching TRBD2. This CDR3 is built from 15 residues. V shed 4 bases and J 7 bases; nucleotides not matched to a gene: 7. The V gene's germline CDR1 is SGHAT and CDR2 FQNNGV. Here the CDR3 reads CASSSLSGRKNEQFF. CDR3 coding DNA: TGTGCCAGCAGCTCTCTTAGCGGGAGGAAAAATGAGCAGTTCTTC.

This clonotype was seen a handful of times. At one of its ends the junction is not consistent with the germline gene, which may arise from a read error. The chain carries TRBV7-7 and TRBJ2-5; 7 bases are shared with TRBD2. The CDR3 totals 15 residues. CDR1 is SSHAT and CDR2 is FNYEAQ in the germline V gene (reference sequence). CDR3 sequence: CASSRGVASQETQYF. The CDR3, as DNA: TGTGCTAGCAGCCGGGGGGTGGCAAGCCAAGAGACCCAGTACTTC.

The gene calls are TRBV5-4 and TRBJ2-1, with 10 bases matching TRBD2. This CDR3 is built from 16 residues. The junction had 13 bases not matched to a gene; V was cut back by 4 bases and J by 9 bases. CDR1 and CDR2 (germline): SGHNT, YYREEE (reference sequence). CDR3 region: CASSLPGLAASVEQFF. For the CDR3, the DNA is TGTGCCAGCAGCCTCCCCGGACTAGCGGCCAGCGTTGAGCAGTTCTTC.

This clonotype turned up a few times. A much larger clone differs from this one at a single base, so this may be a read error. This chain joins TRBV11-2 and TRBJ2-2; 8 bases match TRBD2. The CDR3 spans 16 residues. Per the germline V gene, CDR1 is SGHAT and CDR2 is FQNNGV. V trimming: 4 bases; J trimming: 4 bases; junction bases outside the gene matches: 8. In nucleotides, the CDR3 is TGTGCCAGCAGCTCCAGGACTAGCTTAACCACCGGGGAGCTGTTTTTT. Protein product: CASSSRTSLTTGELFF.

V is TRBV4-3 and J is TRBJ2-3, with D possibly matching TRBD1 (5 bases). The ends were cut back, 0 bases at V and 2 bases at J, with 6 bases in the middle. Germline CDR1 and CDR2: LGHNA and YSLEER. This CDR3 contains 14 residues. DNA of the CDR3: TGCGCCAGCAGCCAAGAAGGGGACACAGATACGCAGTATTTT. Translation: CASSQEGDTDTQYF.

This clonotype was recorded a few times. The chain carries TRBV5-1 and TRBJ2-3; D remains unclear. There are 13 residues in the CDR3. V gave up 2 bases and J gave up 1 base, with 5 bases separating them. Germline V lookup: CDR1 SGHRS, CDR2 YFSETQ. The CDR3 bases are TGCGCCAGCAGCTTCCGGGGCACAGATACGCAGTATTTT. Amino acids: CASSFRGTDTQYF.

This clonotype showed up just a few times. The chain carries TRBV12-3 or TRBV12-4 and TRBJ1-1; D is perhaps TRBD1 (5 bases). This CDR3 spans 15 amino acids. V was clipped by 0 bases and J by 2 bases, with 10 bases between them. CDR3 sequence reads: CASSLALRANTEAFF. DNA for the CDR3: TGTGCCAGCAGTTTAGCGCTCAGGGCTAACACTGAAGCTTTCTTT.

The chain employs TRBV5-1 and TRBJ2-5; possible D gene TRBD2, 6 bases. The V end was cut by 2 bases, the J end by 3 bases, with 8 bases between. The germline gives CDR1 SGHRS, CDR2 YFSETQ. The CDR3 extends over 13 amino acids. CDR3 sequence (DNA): TGCGCCAGCAGCTTCGGGAGAGAAGAGACCCAGTACTTC. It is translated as CASSFGREETQYF.

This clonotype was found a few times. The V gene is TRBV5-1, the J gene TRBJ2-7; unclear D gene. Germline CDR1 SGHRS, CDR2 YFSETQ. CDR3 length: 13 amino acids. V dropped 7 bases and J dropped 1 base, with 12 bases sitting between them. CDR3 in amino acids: CASVEPHSYEQYF. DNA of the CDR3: TGCGCCAGCGTGGAGCCTCATTCCTACGAGCAGTACTTC.

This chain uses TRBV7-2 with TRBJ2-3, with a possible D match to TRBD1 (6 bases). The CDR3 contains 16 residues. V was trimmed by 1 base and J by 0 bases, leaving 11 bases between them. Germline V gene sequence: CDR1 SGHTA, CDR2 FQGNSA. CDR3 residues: CASSLVAGASTDTQYF. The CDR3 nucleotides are TGTGCCAGCAGCTTAGTTGCAGGGGCCAGCACAGATACGCAGTATTTT.